These 5 T cell receptor beta chains share one sample of origin, sequenced in a study of blood T cell repertoires in COVID-19 (dated by TCRdb to 2020 to 2022). The library was made by the immunoSEQ multiplex PCR assay. This is the immuneACCESS table as TCRdb keeps it, with only in-frame sequences that have V and J called. A part of the clones is gone; compared with another copy, unresolved V genes explain less than half, and the rest is unexplained. This sample comprises roughly 200,000 clones, roughly 85% of them detected only once. The biggest ten clones account for around 7.5% of the sample. The material sequenced was peripheral blood. The receptors here all came from a woman aged 55-69 years with acute or convalescent COVID-19.

The chain has TRBV28 and TRBJ2-1; weak D call: TRBD2 (5 bases). CDR1 is MDHEN, CDR2 SYDVKM, per germline. The CDR3 spans 16 residues. The V end was cut by 6 bases, the J end by 0 bases, with 15 bases between. CDR3 nucleotides: TGTGCCAGCAGCTCTCCGAGAGGAGGCTCCTACAATGAGCAGTTCTTC. Translated: CASSSPRGGSYNEQFF.

CDR3 sequence reads: CASSPGQGAAEQFF. In DNA, the CDR3 is TGTGCCAGCAGCCCTGGCCAGGGGGCCGCTGAGCAGTTCTTC. The rearrangement joins TRBV9 to TRBJ2-1; the match to TRBD1 covers 8 bases. The junction had 9 bases not matched to a gene; V was cut back by 4 bases and J by 9 bases. CDR3 length equals 14 residues. The germline CDR1 and CDR2 sequences are SGDLS and YYNGEE. Full variable domain (rest looked up from reference TRBV9 and TRBJ2-1): DSGVTQTPKHLITATGQRVTLRCSPRSGDLSVYWYQQSLDQGLQFLIQYYNGEERAKGNILERFSAQQFPDLHSELNLSSLELGDSALYFCASSPGQGAAEQFFGPGTRLTVL.

The chain joins TRBV6-6 to TRBJ1-5; 8 nucleotides match TRBD1. CDR1 MNHNY and CDR2 SVGAGI come from the germline V gene (reference sequence). Trimming cost V 5 bases and J 14 bases; bases outside gene matches: 8. The length of the CDR3 is 12 residues. CDR3 region: CASSPQTGGKHF. DNA for the CDR3: TGTGCCAGCAGTCCTCAAACAGGGGGGAAGCATTTT.

There are a few counts of this clone. The rearrangement joins TRBV19 to TRBJ1-2; TRBD1 matches 9 bases. CDR1 is LNHDA, CDR2 SQIVND, per germline (reference sequence). The CDR3 length is 13 residues. Unmatched junction bases numbered 5, after V lost 6 bases and J lost 6 bases. CDR3: CASRSGTGNGYTF. The CDR3 bases are TGTGCCAGTAGGTCCGGGACAGGGAATGGCTACACCTTC.

V and J are TRBV27 and TRBJ1-5, with 9 bases matching TRBD1. The CDR3 has 15 residues. The junction had 9 bases not matched to a gene; V was cut back by 5 bases and J by 7 bases. Germline CDR1 is MNHEY and CDR2 is SMNVEV (reference sequence). The CDR3 nucleotides read TGTGCCAGCAGTCCCCGACAGGGGGTGAGGCAGCCCCAGCATTTT. This codes for CASSPRQGVRQPQHF.